The 9 T cell receptor beta chains reported below all come from one sample, sequenced in a study of T-cell reconstitution after alpha-beta-depleted transplantation in children. The library targeted TCRbeta and was prepared with unique molecular identifiers. TCRdb reprocessed the PCR reads with MiXCR, giving one entry per CDR3 protein. The sample yields some 200,000 distinct CDR3 sequences, roughly 14% seen once. The sequenced sample was PBMCs from the stem cell graft donor, obtained from the stem cell graft. These TCRs come from a human donor who donated a stem cell graft to a child with acute lymphoblastic leukemia.

This clonotype appeared a single time. V usage is TRBV11-2 and J usage is TRBJ2-7; D tentatively fits TRBD1 or TRBD2 (5 bases each). From germline, CDR1 is SGHAT and CDR2 FQNNGV. The CDR3 has 15 amino acids. Trimming shortened V by 0 bases and J by 4 bases, and 13 bases separated the two germline ends. This chain's CDR3 is CASSLDGGEGYEQYF. CDR3 DNA: TGTGCCAGCAGCTTAGATGGGGGTGAAGGATACGAGCAGTACTTC.

This clonotype came up many times. The chain has TRBV5-1 and TRBJ2-1; D is uncertain. The CDR3 extends over 13 amino acids. V lost 7 bases and J lost 5, with 13 bases in between. Germline CDR1 is SGHRS and CDR2 is YFSETQ. This CDR3 reads CASRYLGNNEQFF. CDR3 nucleotide sequence: TGCGCCAGCCGATACCTAGGAAACAATGAGCAGTTCTTC.

This clonotype came up many times. The chain has TRBV7-9 and TRBJ1-1; weak D call: TRBD1 (6 bases). Germline CDR1 and CDR2: SEHNR and FQNEAQ (reference sequence). Trimming pared 2 bases from V and 3 bases from J, leaving 13 bases between. This CDR3 spans 15 amino acids. CDR3 in DNA: TGTGCCAGCAGCTTATCCCCCTCAGGGGACACTGAAGCTTTCTTT. Its translation: CASSLSPSGDTEAFF.

This clonotype has ten or more counts. This chain uses TRBV12-3 or TRBV12-4 with TRBJ1-1; possibly TRBD1 for D (5 bases). The CDR3 is made up of 16 amino acids. Trimming removed 1 base at V and 5 bases at J, with 17 bases between. CDR3 amino acids: CASSLDVQVRITEAFF. DNA of the CDR3: TGTGCCAGCAGTTTAGACGTACAGGTTCGGATAACTGAAGCTTTCTTT.

This clonotype was found once. This chain connects TRBV7-6 to TRBJ2-3; 9 bases align to TRBD1. J was trimmed by 0 bases and V by 5 bases; bases with no gene match: 6. The length of the CDR3 is 16 residues. Germline values: CDR1 SGHVS, CDR2 FNYEAQ. CDR3 sequence (DNA): TGTGCCAGCAGCCTGAGGGACAGGGCAAGCACAGATACGCAGTATTTT. The encoded protein is CASSLRDRASTDTQYF.

This clonotype has a count of ten or more. The chain is built from TRBV7-2 and TRBJ2-5; 8 nucleotides agree with TRBD2. V lost 4 bases to trimming and J lost 3 bases; unmatched junction nucleotides: 7. Germline V CDR1 and CDR2: SGHTA, FQGNSA. The CDR3 runs 15 residues. CDR3 DNA sequence: TGTGCCAGCAGCTCCGGGGGGGGCCTCGAAGAGACCCAGTACTTC. This translates into CASSSGGGLEETQYF.

This clonotype came up many times. Here the CDR3 omits its conserved ending phenylalanine or tryptophan, so a read error is the likely source. No DNA is shown, since the ends of the CDR3 on it are uncertain; the CDR3 is the one TCRdb lists. V is TRBV5-8 and J is TRBJ1-1; TRBD1 reflects the table's D call only, with no check against the DNA. Germline V lookup: CDR1 SGHTS, CDR2 YDEGEE. The CDR3 length is 11 residues, termini included. The CDR3 sequence is CASSLAWARVI.

The J gene is TRBJ1-2, the V gene TRBV20-1, with a possible D match to TRBD1 (5 bases). The germline CDR1 and CDR2 sequences are DFQATT and SNEGSKA (reference sequence). The CDR3 loop spans 16 amino acids. Trimming removed 3 bases from V and 2 bases from J, with 19 bases in between. The CDR3 loop reads CSARSIRVRGNYGYTF. The CDR3 DNA sequence: TGCAGTGCTAGGAGTATTAGAGTAAGGGGCAACTATGGCTACACCTTC.

V gene TRBV7-6 combines with J gene TRBJ2-7; D remains unclear. The CDR3 sequence is 12 residues long. Germline CDR1 SGHVS, CDR2 FNYEAQ. Trimming took 0 bases from V and 6 from J, leaving 6 bases between them. CDR3 in amino acids: CASSLALGEQYF. CDR3 in DNA: TGTGCCAGCAGCTTAGCGCTCGGCGAGCAGTACTTC.